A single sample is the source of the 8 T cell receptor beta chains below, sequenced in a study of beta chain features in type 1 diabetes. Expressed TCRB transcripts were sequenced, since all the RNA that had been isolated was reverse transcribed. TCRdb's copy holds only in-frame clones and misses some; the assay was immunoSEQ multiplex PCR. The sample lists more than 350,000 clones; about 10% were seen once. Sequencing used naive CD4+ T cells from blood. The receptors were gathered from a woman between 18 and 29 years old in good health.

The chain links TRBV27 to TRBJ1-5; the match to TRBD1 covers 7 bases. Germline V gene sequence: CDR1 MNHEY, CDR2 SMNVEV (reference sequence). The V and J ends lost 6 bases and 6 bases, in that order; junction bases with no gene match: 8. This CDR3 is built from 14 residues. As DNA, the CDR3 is TGTGCCAGCAGGGGCGACAGGGTGGGTCAGCCCCAGCATTTT. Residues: CASRGDRVGQPQHF.

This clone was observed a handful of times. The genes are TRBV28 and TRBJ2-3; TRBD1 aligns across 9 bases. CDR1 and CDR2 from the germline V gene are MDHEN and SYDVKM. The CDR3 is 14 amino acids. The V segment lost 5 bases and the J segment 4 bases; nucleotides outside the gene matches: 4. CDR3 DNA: TGTGCCAGCAGTCCGGGACAGGGTTCAGATACGCAGTATTTT. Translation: CASSPGQGSDTQYF.

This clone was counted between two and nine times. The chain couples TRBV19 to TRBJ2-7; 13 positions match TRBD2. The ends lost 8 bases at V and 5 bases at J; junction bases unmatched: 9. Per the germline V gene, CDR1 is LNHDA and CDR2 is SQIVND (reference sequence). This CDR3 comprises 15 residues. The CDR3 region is CASGLAGVDGDEQYF. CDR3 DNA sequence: TGTGCCAGTGGACTAGCGGGAGTGGACGGGGACGAGCAGTACTTC. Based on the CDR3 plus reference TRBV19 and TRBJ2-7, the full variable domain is DGGITQSPKYLFRKEGQNVTLSCEQNLNHDAMYWYRQDPGQGLRLIYYSQIVNDFQKGDIAEGYSVSREKKESFPLTVTSAQKNPTAFYLCASGLAGVDGDEQYFGPGTRLTVT.

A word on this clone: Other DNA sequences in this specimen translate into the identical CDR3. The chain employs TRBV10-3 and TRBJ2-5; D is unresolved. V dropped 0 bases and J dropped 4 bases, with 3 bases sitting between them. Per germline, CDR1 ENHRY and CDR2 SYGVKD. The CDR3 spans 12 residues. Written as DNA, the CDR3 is TGTGCCATCAGTGAGTCGGGAGAGACCCAGTACTTC. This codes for CAISESGETQYF.

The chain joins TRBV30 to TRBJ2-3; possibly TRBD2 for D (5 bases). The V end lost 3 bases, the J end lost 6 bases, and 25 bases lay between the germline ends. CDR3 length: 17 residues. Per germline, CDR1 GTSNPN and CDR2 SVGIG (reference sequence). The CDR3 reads CAWSPSLSVPTGDTQYF. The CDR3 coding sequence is TGTGCCTGGAGCCCATCCCTTTCCGTACCGACGGGGGATACGCAGTATTTT.

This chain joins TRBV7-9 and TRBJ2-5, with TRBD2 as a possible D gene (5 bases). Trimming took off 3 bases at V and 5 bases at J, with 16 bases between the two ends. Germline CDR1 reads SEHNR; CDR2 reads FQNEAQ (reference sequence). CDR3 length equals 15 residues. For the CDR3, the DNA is TGTGCCAGCAGCTTCGCAGCTAGCCCGAGGGAGACCCAGTACTTC. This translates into CASSFAASPRETQYF. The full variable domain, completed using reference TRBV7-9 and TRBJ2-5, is DTGVSQNPRHKITKRGQNVTFRCDPISEHNRLYWYRQTLGQGPEFLTYFQNEAQLEKSRLLSDRFSAERPKGSFSTLEIQRTEQGDSAMYLCASSFAASPRETQYFGPGTRLLVL.

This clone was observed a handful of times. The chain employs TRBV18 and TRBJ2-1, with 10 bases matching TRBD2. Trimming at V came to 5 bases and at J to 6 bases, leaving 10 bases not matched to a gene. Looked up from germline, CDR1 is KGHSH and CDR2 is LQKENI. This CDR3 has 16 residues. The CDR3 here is CASSTALAGVANEQFF. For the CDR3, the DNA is TGTGCCAGCTCAACGGCCCTAGCGGGAGTAGCCAATGAGCAGTTCTTC.

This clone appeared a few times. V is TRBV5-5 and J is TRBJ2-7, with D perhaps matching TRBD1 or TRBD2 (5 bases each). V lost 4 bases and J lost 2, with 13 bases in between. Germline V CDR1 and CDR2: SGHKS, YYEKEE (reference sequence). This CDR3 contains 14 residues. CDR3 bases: TGTGCCAGCAGCCCGGGACGGCCGCCCTACGAGCAGTACGTC. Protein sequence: CASSPGRPPYEQYV.